This TCR beta chain was sequenced for a study of CD8+ T cells in alopecia areata. The wider study: Treated patients received oral tofacitinib, 5 to 10 mg twice daily.

RNA was extracted and reverse transcribed into cDNA as the sequencing template. Sequencing was performed with immunoSEQ multiplex PCR; in TCRdb, only in-frame clones are kept and a portion is missing. Of about 200,000 clones in the sample, approximately 61% were seen once. This clone was seen a few times. J was trimmed by 5 bases and V by 6 bases; bases with no gene match: 6. Per germline, CDR1 MNHEY and CDR2 SVGAGI. The CDR3 is made up of 14 amino acids. This sequence originates from a human donor with alopecia areata. The rearrangement joins TRBV6-5 to TRBJ1-1; 10 positions match TRBD1. Sequencing used CD4+ T cells sorted from blood, obtained at week 0. CDR3 DNA: TGTGCCAGCAGGACGACAGGGGGCTTAACTGAAGCTTTCTTT. Protein product: CASRTTGGLTEAFF.